These 16 T cell receptor beta chains originate from one sample sequenced in a study of blood T cells in healthy people across ages. A J-beta primer mix and a sample-barcoded 5' primer were used in a second PCR of roughly 6 to 11 cycles. TCRdb processed the 5' RACE reads anew with MiXCR; each CDR3 protein has one entry. The sample yields over a million distinct CDR3 sequences, approximately 43% seen once. The sequencing input was blood. These receptors originate from a woman aged 18 to 35 in good health.

The CDR3 sequence: CASSQDEDYEQYF. The CDR3 DNA reads as TGCGCCAGCAGCCAAGATGAAGACTACGAGCAGTACTTC. The chain employs TRBV4-3 and TRBJ2-7; unclear D gene. Trimming shortened V by 0 bases and J by 3 bases, and 6 bases separated the two germline ends. Germline CDR1 is LGHNA and CDR2 is YSLEER. The CDR3 covers 13 residues.

This clonotype was seen more than once but under ten times. This chain connects TRBV28 to TRBJ2-7; D is possibly TRBD2 (6 bases). Trimming left V 6 bases short and J 2 bases short, with 17 bases between. There are 15 residues in the CDR3. The V gene's germline CDR1 is MDHEN and CDR2 SYDVKM. The CDR3 bases are TGTGCCAGCAGCTCACCTTTCGGAGGGCCCTACGAGCAGTACTTC. This encodes CASSSPFGGPYEQYF.

V and J are TRBV5-6 and TRBJ2-1, with D possibly matching TRBD2 (5 bases). The DNA end lines up better with TRBJ2-7; the J call may be wrong. The germline CDR1 and CDR2 sequences are SGHDT and YYEEEE. The CDR3 has 15 amino acids. The CDR3 DNA reads TGTGCCAGCAGCTTGGCCCCCAGCGGAGCCTACGAGCAGTACTTC. Translated: CASSLAPSGAYEQYF.

The rearrangement uses TRBV12-3 or TRBV12-4 and TRBJ2-1; TRBD2 aligns across 16 bases. The CDR3 covers 17 residues. The V and J ends lost 7 bases and 10 bases, in that order; junction bases with no gene match: 13. The CDR3 sequence: CASTHLGTSGRAGEQFF. For the CDR3, the DNA is TGTGCCAGCACCCACCTCGGGACTAGCGGGAGGGCAGGGGAGCAGTTCTTC.

The table lists this clonotype with a few counts. The chain joins TRBV2 to TRBJ2-3, with D possibly being TRBD2 (6 bases). The CDR3 spans 14 residues. V lost 7 bases to trimming and J lost 4 bases, with 15 bases between them. CDR1 SNHLY and CDR2 FYNNEI come from the germline V gene. Here the CDR3 reads CASIRGAGPDTQYF. The CDR3 DNA reads as TGTGCCAGCATTCGCGGGGCAGGTCCAGATACGCAGTATTTT. Full variable domain (missing parts from reference TRBV2 and TRBJ2-3): EPEVTQTPSHQVTQMGQEVILRCVPISNHLYFYWYRQILGQKVEFLVSFYNNEISEKSEIFDDQFSVERPDGSNFTLKIRSTKLEDSAMYFCASIRGAGPDTQYFGPGTRLTVL.

Only a few counts were recorded for this clonotype. The chain has TRBV5-8 and TRBJ2-3, with TRBD2 matching over 7 bases. The trim removed 2 bases at V and 5 bases at J, leaving 11 bases unmatched. Germline loops: CDR1 SGHTS, CDR2 YDEGEE. The CDR3 has 16 amino acids. CDR3 protein: CASSLRASGVEDTQYF. The CDR3 bases are TGTGCCAGCAGCTTAAGGGCTAGCGGAGTGGAAGATACGCAGTATTTT.

The chain carries TRBV7-9 and TRBJ2-3; the D gene is possibly TRBD1 (5 bases). The germline V gene has CDR1 SEHNR and CDR2 FQNEAQ (reference sequence). V lost 5 bases and J lost 3, with 18 bases in between. The length of the CDR3 is 16 residues. CDR3 protein: CASSTTTVTETDTQYF. The CDR3 region has the DNA TGTGCCAGCAGCACCACTACCGTGACAGAAACAGATACGCAGTATTTT. Together with reference TRBV7-9 and TRBJ2-3, the CDR3 gives the full variable domain: DTGVSQNPRHKITKRGQNVTFRCDPISEHNRLYWYRQTLGQGPEFLTYFQNEAQLEKSRLLSDRFSAERPKGSFSTLEIQRTEQGDSAMYLCASSTTTVTETDTQYFGPGTRLTVL.

CDR3 bases: TGTGCCACCTCAGACGATACCTCTAACTATGGCTACACCTTC. It codes for CATSDDTSNYGYTF. The chain carries TRBV3-1 and TRBJ1-2; no reliable D call. The CDR3 length is 14 residues. Trimming stripped 10 bases from V and 0 bases from J, with 15 bases between. Per the germline V gene, CDR1 is LGHDT and CDR2 is YNNKEL (reference sequence).

The chain recombines TRBV7-2 with TRBJ2-6; TRBD1 matches 9 bases. V shed 4 bases and J 2 bases; nucleotides not matched to a gene: 15. This CDR3 is 20 amino acids long. The germline V gene has CDR1 SGHTA and CDR2 FQGNSA. The CDR3 sequence: CASSYLSGTGMFAGANVLTF. The CDR3 nucleotides read TGTGCCAGCAGCTACCTGTCCGGGACAGGGATGTTTGCTGGGGCCAACGTCCTGACTTTC.

This clonotype was found a few times. CDR3 protein: CSARGHNQPQHF. The CDR3 DNA reads as TGCAGTGCCCGGGGCCACAATCAGCCCCAGCATTTT. V gene TRBV20-1 combines with J gene TRBJ1-5, with a possible D match to TRBD1 (5 bases). The CDR3 totals 12 residues. With 6 bases removed from V and 3 bases from J, the gap between germline ends came to 9 bases. Per germline, CDR1 DFQATT and CDR2 SNEGSKA (reference sequence).

This clonotype was counted only a few times. The chain uses TRBV6-5 and TRBJ2-3; unclear D gene. The V end lost 2 bases, the J end lost 4 bases, and 10 bases lay between the germline ends. Germline V gene data show CDR1 as MNHEY and CDR2 as SVGAGI. This CDR3 spans 14 amino acids. In DNA, the CDR3 is TGTGCCAGCAGTTACGCCCGAGAGGCAGATACGCAGTATTTT. Protein sequence: CASSYAREADTQYF.

This clonotype was found a few times. This chain uses TRBV6-5 with TRBJ2-5, with D possibly matching TRBD1 (5 bases). Germline V gives CDR1 MNHEY, CDR2 SVGAGI. V dropped 0 bases and J dropped 6 bases, with 11 bases sitting between them. CDR3 length: 14 residues. In DNA form, the CDR3 reads TGTGCCAGCAGTTACTCGGGCAGGGTGAAGACCCAGTACTTC. As protein: CASSYSGRVKTQYF.

This clonotype turned up a few times. The chain is built from TRBV20-1 and TRBJ2-7; maybe TRBD1 (6 bases). Germline CDR1 DFQATT, CDR2 SNEGSKA (reference sequence). CDR3 size: 15 residues. V was cut by 0 bases and J by 0 bases, with 12 bases left in between. The CDR3 here is CSARDAGESSYEQYF. The CDR3 DNA reads TGCAGTGCTAGAGATGCAGGGGAGAGCTCCTACGAGCAGTACTTC.

In its sample, this clonotype was seen a few times. This chain links TRBV18 with TRBJ2-7; D is perhaps TRBD1 (8 bases). CDR3 length: 15 residues. CDR1 and CDR2 (germline): KGHSH, LQKENI. The germline V and J ends were trimmed by 4 bases and 2 bases, with 15 bases remaining between them. The CDR3 here is CASSREGQATYEQYF. Written as DNA, the CDR3 is TGTGCCAGCTCACGGGAGGGACAGGCCACCTACGAGCAGTACTTC.

The chain carries TRBV7-9 and TRBJ2-1, with 9 bases identical to TRBD2. CDR3 length: 18 amino acids. V lost 2 bases and J lost 5; bases outside the gene matches: 13. Per germline, CDR1 SEHNR and CDR2 FQNEAQ (reference sequence). The CDR3 spells CASSLTTIGTSLNNEQFF. In nucleotides, the CDR3 is TGTGCCAGCAGCTTAACAACCATCGGGACTAGCCTAAACAATGAGCAGTTCTTC.

This chain joins TRBV9 and TRBJ1-2; possibly TRBD1 for D (5 bases). Germline V gene lookup returns CDR1 SGDLS and CDR2 YYNGEE. V gave up 0 bases and J gave up 1 base, with 7 bases separating them. This CDR3 contains 14 residues. This chain's CDR3 is CASSVEDSNYGYTF. The DNA of the CDR3 is TGTGCCAGCAGCGTAGAAGACAGTAACTATGGCTACACCTTC.